This T cell receptor beta chain was retrieved from a study of early T cells in non-severe SARS-CoV-2 infection (dated by TCRdb to 2020 to 2022). At the level of the whole study: Because TCR sequencing relied on bulk RNA taken from unsorted whole blood, pairing of alpha and beta chains was not possible.

To prepare the library, 5' RACE was applied. Sequencing instrument: NextSeq 500. To correct for sequencing error and PCR bias, the TCR library protocol tagged individual cDNA molecules with unique molecular identifiers. TCR alpha and beta chains were both sequenced, and the abundances of alpha and beta sequences in each sample were closely correlated with each other. The authors' pipeline ran thus. Decombinator V4 was used to perform V gene, J gene and CDR3 annotation of TCR sequences. Expanded TCRs were defined as changing significantly between any two time points under a Poisson model with p below 0.0001. TCR abundances were normalised to the total number of TCRs sequenced in each sample and reported as counts per million. MAIT TCRs were defined by TRAV1-2 paired with TRAJ12, TRAJ20 or TRAJ33, and iNKT TCRs by TRAV10 paired with TRAJ18. VDJdb, accessed 1 November 2021, was searched for CMV, EBV and SARS-CoV-2 annotated TCRs, excluding TCRs annotated for multiple antigens. TCRdb reran the public reads through fastp at Q25 and MiXCR, keeping productive beta chains. Rows merge per CDR3 protein into single entries with the most common DNA and genes. The V and J calls follow TCRdb's processing rather than the paper's. The sample contains over 50,000 distinct CDR3 sequences, 7.5% to 9.5% of them found a single time. The ten biggest clones cover about 4.2% of the sample.

This clonotype was seen repeatedly, ten times or more. Which antigen it targets is not known. No per-base quality is available; no much larger clone lies one base away. Here is what the overall study found, with its caveats: VDJdb matching was skewed toward anti-spike CD8 responses, so virus-specific expansions were likely underestimated and private and CD4 specificities were missed.

CDR1 is given as MDHEN and CDR2 as SYDVKM, both from the germline V gene. V is pared back by 3 bases and J by 0 bases, with 12 bases lying between the germline termini. The CDR3 has 16 amino acids, counting the end cysteine and phenylalanine. Left in the record is the CDR3 DNA by itself, 48 bases read in frame from the first base. The study was a case-control design nested within a healthcare worker cohort in London, UK, with weekly nasopharyngeal swab PCR tests and blood sampling. Healthcare workers were recruited during the week of the UK lockdown, between 23 and 31 March 2020, and followed weekly for up to roughly 15 weeks.

Source material: whole blood. The V gene is TRBV28 and the J gene is TRBJ2-1; there is no confident call for the D gene. This clonotype originated in an adult who was a healthcare worker with PCR-confirmed SARS-CoV-2 infection or an uninfected control (not recorded which). The DNA sequence is TGTGCCAGCAGTTTCTCGCGGACCTACTCCTACAATGAGCAGTTCTTC. This encodes CASSFSRTYSYNEQFF.